This T cell receptor beta chain was sequenced in a study of shared clonotypes between healthy human individuals. Broader study findings: Estimated richness values were generally larger in naive subsets than in memory subsets.

Assay used: immunoSEQ multiplex PCR; TCRdb lists only in-frame clones, some missing. The sample contains around 610,000 clones, about 96% of which appear only once. Per germline, CDR1 MNHEY and CDR2 SMNVEV (reference sequence). The CDR3 spans 13 residues. V gave up 3 bases and J gave up 2 bases, with 8 bases separating them. Naive CD8 cells lacked CD45RO and underwent positive selection for CCR7, leaving out terminally differentiated effector memory CD45RA+ cells. With respect to this clone: What it binds is unknown.

The clonotype comes from a woman aged 25-40 years in good health. What was sequenced was naive CD8+ T cells sorted from blood. The chain carries TRBV27 and TRBJ2-7; D remains ambiguous. CDR3 residues: CASSFSETYEQYF. CDR3 DNA: TGTGCCAGCAGTTTCTCAGAGACCTACGAGCAGTACTTC.